The 9 T cell receptor beta chains reported below all come from one sample, sequenced in a study of response to subunit inactivated influenza vaccine (dated by TCRdb to 2016 to 2018). Receptors were amplified or captured by RT-PCR. The sequencing machine was an Illumina HiSeq 2500. TCRdb reanalyzed the raw reads on its own, using fastp at Q25 for trimming and MiXCR for clone calling, and kept in-frame beta chains. Each record represents a unique CDR3 protein, reported with the most common genes and DNA among its rows. The sample yields 600,000 to 850,000 distinct CDR3 sequences; around 13% were counted once. The ten largest make up around 7.6% of the sample. The sample here was PBMCs from blood, taken roughly 15 days before vaccination. The receptors come from a man between 50 and 59 years old who received an inactivated influenza vaccine. Donor details come from another sample of the same person, matched by shared clones.

This clonotype has a handful of counts. The rearrangement uses TRBV18 and TRBJ1-3; D perhaps matches TRBD1 (5 bases). Per the germline V gene, CDR1 is KGHSH and CDR2 is LQKENI. This CDR3 comprises 16 residues. V lost 2 bases and J lost 0, with 11 bases in between. The CDR3 region is CASSPTPGASGNTIYF. The CDR3 DNA follows: TGTGCCAGCTCACCAACCCCCGGGGCCTCTGGAAACACCATATATTTT.

The V call is TRBV20-1, the J call TRBJ2-1, with D possibly TRBD1 on 6 matching bases. CDR1 and CDR2 from the germline V gene are DFQATT and SNEGSKA (reference sequence). The V end was cut by 3 bases, the J end by 0 bases, with 12 bases between. The CDR3 is 15 residues long. The CDR3 reads CSASQGMSSYNEQFF. The CDR3 DNA reads TGCAGTGCTAGCCAGGGGATGAGCTCCTACAATGAGCAGTTCTTC.

CDR3 sequence (DNA): TGTGCCAGCAGCCGAGGGGCGTCTGGAAACACCATATATTTT. Protein product: CASSRGASGNTIYF. The V gene is TRBV6-1, the J gene TRBJ1-3, with D perhaps TRBD1 (5 bases). The CDR3 totals 14 residues. V shed 6 bases and J shed 1 base, with 10 bases lying between them. CDR1 is MNHNS and CDR2 is SASEGT in the germline V gene.

V and J are TRBV9 and TRBJ2-3; D remains unclear. The CDR3 length is 13 residues. Trimming shortened V by 3 bases and J by 6 bases, and 11 bases separated the two germline ends. Germline loops: CDR1 SGDLS, CDR2 YYNGEE. CDR3 coding DNA: TGTGCCAGCAGCGGGAGCTTAGGGGATACGCAGTATTTT. This sequence encodes CASSGSLGDTQYF.

The rearrangement uses TRBV29-1 and TRBJ1-1; D perhaps matches TRBD1 (6 bases). The CDR3 has 13 residues. The germline gives CDR1 SQVTM, CDR2 ANQGSEA. V lost 5 bases, J lost 1 base, and 11 bases lay in between. CDR3 in DNA: TGCAGCGTTACTCGGACAGAGAACACTGAAGCTTTCTTT. Encoded protein: CSVTRTENTEAFF.

This clonotype was observed a handful of times. V gene TRBV7-2 combines with J gene TRBJ2-3; D possibly matches TRBD1 or TRBD2 (5 bases each). Between the trimmed V and J ends, which lost 7 bases and 0 bases, there was a span of 14 bases. Germline assignment: CDR1 SGHTA and CDR2 FQGNSA. The CDR3 runs to 15 residues. The chain's CDR3 is CASTIGARSTDTQYF. CDR3 coding DNA: TGTGCCAGCACAATCGGGGCGCGAAGCACAGATACGCAGTATTTT.

The V call is TRBV6-2 or TRBV6-3, the J call TRBJ1-2; D remains ambiguous. Trimming took 2 bases from V and 4 from J, leaving 8 bases between them. This CDR3 spans 13 amino acids. CDR1 and CDR2 from the germline V gene are MNHEY and SVGEGT. CDR3 coding DNA: TGTGCCAGCAGTTACAAGTTGGTCTATGGCTACACCTTC. Its protein product is CASSYKLVYGYTF.

The chain combines TRBV27 with TRBJ2-7, with D tentatively TRBD1 (5 bases). CDR1 and CDR2 (germline): MNHEY, SMNVEV (reference sequence). This CDR3 comprises 14 residues. The ends were cut back, 5 bases at V and 0 bases at J, with 11 bases in the middle. The CDR3 is CASSHRQTSYEQYF. The CDR3 bases are TGTGCCAGCAGTCACCGACAGACCTCCTACGAGCAGTACTTC.

This clonotype came up a few times. V usage is TRBV7-2 and J usage is TRBJ2-1; D call uncertain. The CDR3 sequence is 14 residues long. V lost 5 bases to trimming and J lost 0 bases, with 8 bases between them. Germline V CDR1 and CDR2: SGHTA, FQGNSA. The CDR3 DNA reads TGTGCCAGCAGCCCTTGGATCTCCTACAATGAGCAGTTCTTC. Amino acids: CASSPWISYNEQFF.